The present T cell receptor beta chain was sequenced within a study of cytomegalovirus exposure and HLA in healthy donors (dated by TCRdb to the late 2010s). Looking at the study overall: An earlier analysis of around 600 of the donors reported 250 to 300 Gb of sequence data and more than 90 million unique TCR beta sequences from roughly 200 million T cells. Rather than drawing on any new phenotypic data, the later analysis identified candidate immune exposures from TCR beta sequences and the way those sequences occurred across donors. To predict cytomegalovirus infection status, the study combined high-throughput TCR immunosequencing, statistical association of individual TCRs with disease status, and machine learning. The number of typed donors differed by locus: 629-630 for A, B, C, DRB1 and DQB1; approximately 520 for DQA1; 606 for DPA1; and about 450 for DPB1. A separate validation cohort of approximately 130 different subjects was used in addition to the approximately 670-subject first cohort. On average, approximately 250,000 unique TCR beta nucleotide sequences were sequenced per donor among some 420 genotyped donors of the cohort, with roughly 18% of those sequences being non-productive. An earlier analysis of 500 to 750 of the donors applied high-throughput TCR beta sequencing to assess whether each TCR beta V gene segment acted as functional or pseudogenic. A later genetic analysis took genome-wide SNP genotypes for about 55% of the 666 donors and used that subset as a discovery cohort. An early release covering around 630 HLA-typed donors comprised approximately 300 gigabases of sequencing data and 85 million or so unique TCR sequences. Four or five DR-DQ haplotypes were handled as single units for association and clustering, since linkage in the cohort was strong. Both class I and class II loci were covered by HLA typing, at four-digit resolution. In a later analysis, previously published TCR beta repertoires from about 670 donors were re-analyzed and high-resolution HLA genotyping was added so that TCR occurrence patterns could be studied. The study aimed to test whether cataloging public T cell receptors could reveal signatures of past pathogen exposure. All discovery cohort repertoires had been generated on a single sequencing platform. Using immunosequencing, the study profiled T cell repertoires from 550 to 750 subjects and related those repertoires to cytomegalovirus serostatus. Of the roughly 400 genotyped donors, about 80% fell in the genetic ancestry cluster associated with self-reported Caucasian donors. Alongside the repertoire data, information on donor age, sex, ethnicity and CMV serostatus was compiled.

The cohort was made up of under 800 healthy bone marrow donors. All cohort members were sampled while nominally healthy, although unrecorded immune exposures were likely present. The donor tested CMV seropositive and was one of the 289 seropositive cohort members. A peripheral blood sample was provided by each donor, and peripheral blood mononuclear cells were used for TCR beta sequencing. Genomic DNA extraction from the blood cell samples was performed with the Qiagen DNeasy Blood Extraction Kit. Receptor amplification or capture employed the immunoSEQ multiplex PCR assay. For the multiplex PCR, a mixture combining 60 forward primers for TCR Vbeta segments and 13 reverse primers for TCR Jbeta segments was used. The CDR3 region of rearranged TCR beta genes was amplified from genomic DNA with a multiplex PCR assay. The Illumina HiSeq System was used to sequence the amplified TCR beta libraries as 87-base-pair reads. The authors' pipeline ran thus. A later analysis counted approximately 76 million unique TCR beta chains across the approximately 700 repertoires, and around 9.9 million of these chains were shared by at least two donors. To remove PCR and sequencing errors, raw reads were error-corrected and collapsed into unique sequences using a nearest-neighbor algorithm that merged closely related sequences. CDR3 sequences were aligned to IMGT reference sequences to assign V, D and J gene segments. Each retained sequence needed at least a six-nucleotide match to both a V gene segment and a J gene segment. Rearrangements were called productive when the CDR3 lacked stop codons and stayed in frame with V and J; all others were non-productive. Following IMGT convention, CDR3 was defined as the stretch from the second conserved V-encoded cysteine up to the conserved J-encoded phenylalanine. In an earlier analysis of more than 550 of the donors, sequences lacking an unambiguous match to a single V gene segment were excluded. An earlier analysis of several hundred of the donors called V segments functional above 56.7% productive rearrangements and segregating when the between-donor standard deviation exceeded 5%. A statistical classification framework was built to diagnose cytomegalovirus status from the catalog of TCR beta chain sequences. In a later analysis, TCR nucleotide sequences were compared against IMGT/GENE-DB human TR gene sequences so that V and J genes could be assigned. A later analysis assigned CDR3 sequences and most-parsimonious VDJ recombination scenarios with the TCRdist pipeline. In a later analysis, each TCR beta chain was defined by its CDR3 amino acid sequence together with its V-gene family, and reads lacking a unique V-gene family were excluded. As a way to deal with suspected cross-contamination and a sequencing artifact, a later analysis dropped hundreds of nucleotide sequences that were highly shared and had low generation probability. A later analysis calculated a clonal expansion index for each public chain from normalized within-repertoire ranks of inferred template counts. A later analysis computed generation probabilities with a VDJ recombination model fitted to out-of-frame rearrangements, and checked the results against IGoR. In a later analysis, hypergeometric tests were used to score TCR-TCR, TCR-HLA and TCR-CMV co-occurrence, with a repertoire-size bias correction applied to TCR pairs. A later analysis estimated false discovery rates by permuting HLA or CMV assignments 20 times. In a later analysis, co-occurring TCRs were grouped with DBSCAN, and TCRdist sequence similarity was added when clustering was performed within HLA-allele-positive subsets. Co-occurrence clustering excluded repertoires with fewer than 30,000 or more than 120,000 public chains, plus five with anomalous nucleotide sharing. This is the immuneACCESS table as TCRdb keeps it, with only in-frame sequences that have V and J called. A part of the clones is gone; compared with another copy, unresolved V genes explain less than half, and the rest is unexplained. The V and J calls and clone size were taken over from that table, and D and trimming were inferred from the DNA. The table for this sample lists about 170,000 clones; approximately 81% of them were counted only once. The ten largest clones represent over 2% of the sample.

Summary of the overall study and its limitations: At a false discovery rate of 0.05, a later analysis linked some 17,000 TCR beta sequences to specific HLA alleles. Because the 87-base-pair reads could not distinguish some IMGT-functional V segments, including TRBV6-2 and TRBV6-3, those segments were excluded. According to a later analysis, most CMV-associated TCR beta chains appeared to be HLA-restricted, and the HLA associations seemed to be driven largely by CMV exposure. Because HLA typing was unavailable for some donors at each locus, only the typed subset was used in association tests. A group of highly shared sequence variants was considered likely to be a technical artifact of the sequencing pipeline. The classifier was reported to diagnose cytomegalovirus status with high specificity and sensitivity in both the original cohort and the validation cohort. The authors suggested that the approach could potentially be generalized to other disease states and immunological phenotypes. Because counts were too low, roughly 18 rarely observed V segments, including chromosome 9 orphons, were left out of the earlier analysis of 587 of the donors. The cohort was sequenced for TCR beta chains only, and without alpha or paired-chain data the features that could be detected were limited. When HLA alleles, especially DR and DQ, strongly co-occurred, TCR associations were difficult to assign to individual alleles. A further reported finding was that TCR beta sequences accurately predicted the HLA-A and HLA-B alleles for most subjects in the first cohort. In a later analysis, HLA-associated TCR beta chains were found to be more clonally expanded and to have lower generation probabilities than equally common non-associated chains. The study listed 150 to 200 TCR beta chains as associated with cytomegalovirus. Presence/absence analyses assumed roughly uniform sequencing depth across donors, an assumption that may not hold. According to a later analysis, parvovirus B19, influenza, CMV and Epstein-Barr virus appeared linked to several top co-occurrence clusters. In vitro tests confirmed that a few of the cytomegalovirus-associated TCR beta chains recognize cytomegalovirus antigens. An earlier analysis of approximately 600 of the donors showed that most TCR beta V segments appeared in productive rearrangements either about 90% or about 30% of the time, which broadly matched IMGT annotations. Across donors, most TCR sequences were observed very rarely, whereas some public TCRs were present in many individuals. A later genetic analysis associated a missense DCLRE1C variant with V-gene and J-gene trimming of TCR beta chains, and an independent cohort replicated the association. Correlated functional status among segregating V segments might reflect linkage disequilibrium, but an unknown experimental factor could not be ruled out. A later genetic analysis reported fewer N-insertions in productive TCRs among donors in an Asian-associated ancestry cluster than the approximately 700-donor mean. In a later analysis, TCR association rates were found to vary across HLA loci, with the most associated TCRs seen for DRB1 alleles and the fewest for HLA-C alleles. CMV serostatus was the only immune exposure information available for the cohort.

The CDR3, cysteine through phenylalanine, is 15 amino acids long. Of all the DNA, just the CDR3 is kept, 45 bases in frame from base 1. From the germline V gene, CDR1 is MRHNA and CDR2 is SNTAGT. Between the V and J ends, shortened by 4 bases and 6 bases respectively, the junction contains 19 bases. Details on this clone: Its antigen remains undetermined. Base qualities were left out, and no much larger clone turns up one base away.

Sequenced material: PBMCs. Here the chain combines TRBV6-4 and TRBJ2-7, and TRBD1 may be the D gene, going by 6 matching bases. The sequence was collected from a man aged 25 to 45 in good health and CMV-seropositive. The DNA sequence follows: TGTGCCAGCAGTGGGGCGGAGACAGGAGACTGCGAGCAGTACTTC. This is translated as CASSGAETGDCEQYF.